Given below is one T cell receptor (beta chain) in context. This clone was picked up one time. The antigen it binds to is not known. Base qualities are not at hand, and no much larger clone is one base apart. This specimen comes from a study of cytomegalovirus exposure and HLA in healthy donors (dated by TCRdb to about 2017). As for the study more broadly: In an earlier analysis of some 550 of the donors, approximately 260 Gb of sequence data and 117 million unique TCR beta sequences from approximately 180 million T cells were reported. Roughly 300 gigabases of sequencing data and around 90 million unique TCR sequences made up an early release that covered approximately 700 HLA-typed donors. The number of typed donors differed by locus: roughly 620-630 for A, B, C, DRB1 and DQB1; approximately 530 for DQA1; 606 for DPA1; and some 470 for DPB1. All discovery cohort repertoires had been generated on a single sequencing platform. Several DR-DQ haplotypes were treated as single units for association and clustering because of strong linkage in the cohort. An earlier analysis of 587 of the donors applied high-throughput TCR beta sequencing to assess whether each TCR beta V gene segment acted as functional or pseudogenic. HLA typing included class I and class II loci at four-digit resolution. The study combined high-throughput TCR immunosequencing, statistical association of individual TCRs with disease status, and machine learning to predict cytomegalovirus infection status. Rather than drawing on any new phenotypic data, the later analysis identified candidate immune exposures from TCR beta sequences and the way those sequences occurred across donors. A later genetic analysis used genome-wide SNP genotypes for 398 of the 666 donors, treating that subset as a discovery cohort. In addition to the first cohort of around 670 subjects, a separate validation cohort of around 110 different subjects was used. Donor age, sex, ethnicity and CMV serostatus were compiled together with the repertoire data. The aim of the study was to test whether cataloging public T cell receptors could identify signatures of past pathogen exposure. Across approximately 420 genotyped donors of the cohort, an average of about 240,000 unique TCR beta nucleotide sequences per donor were sequenced, and approximately 19% of those sequences were non-productive. The genetic ancestry cluster associated with self-reported Caucasian donors included 70% to 85% of the 300 to 450 genotyped donors. The study used immunosequencing to profile the T cell repertoires of 670 or so subjects and linked those repertoires to cytomegalovirus serostatus. To study patterns of TCR occurrence, a later analysis re-analyzed previously published TCR beta repertoires from around 660 donors and added high-resolution HLA genotyping. What the authors observed across the whole study: Most TCR sequences were seen in very few donors, while some public TCRs were found in many individuals. A few of the identified cytomegalovirus-associated TCR beta chains were confirmed in vitro to be specific for cytomegalovirus antigens. In a later analysis, over 15,000 TCR beta sequences were associated with specific HLA alleles at a false discovery rate of 0.05. A later analysis found that TCR association rates varied across HLA loci, with DRB1 alleles showing the most associated TCRs and HLA-C alleles the fewest. Because some donors lacked HLA typing at each locus, the association tests relied only on the typed subset. In this cohort, only TCR beta chains were sequenced, and detectable features were limited by the absence of alpha or paired-chain data. A later genetic analysis associated a missense DCLRE1C variant with V-gene and J-gene trimming of TCR beta chains, and an independent cohort replicated the association. Correlated functional status among segregating V segments might reflect linkage disequilibrium, but an unknown experimental factor could not be ruled out. In a later analysis, HLA-associated TCR beta chains showed more clonal expansion and lower generation probabilities than non-associated chains that were equally common. Sequencing depth was assumed to be roughly uniform across donors in the presence/absence analyses, though that assumption may not hold. Several of the top co-occurrence clusters appeared to be linked to parvovirus B19, influenza, CMV and Epstein-Barr virus, according to a later analysis. The classifier was reported to diagnose cytomegalovirus status with high specificity and sensitivity in both the original cohort and the validation cohort. A cluster of highly shared sequence variants was judged likely to be a technical artifact of the sequencing pipeline. According to a later genetic analysis, donors in an Asian-associated ancestry cluster had fewer N-insertions in productive TCRs than the approximately 670-donor mean. Most CMV-associated TCR beta chains appeared to be HLA-restricted in a later analysis, and the HLA associations seemed to be driven largely by CMV exposure. The authors suggested that the approach could potentially be extended to other disease states and immunological phenotypes. The 87-base-pair reads could not distinguish some IMGT-functional V segments, including TRBV6-2 and TRBV6-3, so those segments were excluded. A further reported finding was that TCR beta sequences accurately predicted the HLA-A and HLA-B alleles for most subjects in the first cohort. The only immune exposure information available for the cohort was CMV serostatus. When HLA alleles, especially DR and DQ, strongly co-occurred, TCR associations were difficult to assign to individual alleles. In the study, 164 TCR beta chains were listed as associated with cytomegalovirus. In an earlier analysis of some 500 of the donors, most TCR beta V segments appeared in productive rearrangements about 90% or about 30% of the time, broadly matching IMGT annotations. Because counts were too low, 15 to 20 rarely observed V segments, including chromosome 9 orphons, were excluded from the earlier analysis of fewer than 650 of the donors.

Library prep was done by the immunoSEQ multiplex PCR assay. For the multiplex PCR, a mixture combining 60 forward primers for TCR Vbeta segments and 13 reverse primers for TCR Jbeta segments was used. Amplification of the CDR3 region of rearranged TCR beta genes was performed with a multiplex PCR assay on genomic DNA. The Illumina HiSeq System was used to sequence the amplified TCR beta libraries as 87-base-pair reads. Processing in the source paper ran as follows. A later analysis counted approximately 76 million unique TCR beta chains across the 666 repertoires, and some 11 million of these chains were shared by at least two donors. A nearest-neighbor algorithm error-corrected the raw reads and collapsed the reads into unique sequences, merging closely related sequences to remove PCR and sequencing errors. Alignment of CDR3 sequences to IMGT reference sequences was used to assign V, D and J gene segments. For a sequence to be retained, a match of at least six nucleotides to both a V gene segment and a J gene segment was required. Rearrangements were called productive when the CDR3 lacked stop codons and stayed in frame with V and J; all others were non-productive. CDR3 was defined according to IMGT convention as the region running from the second conserved V-encoded cysteine to the conserved J-encoded phenylalanine. Sequences without an unambiguous match to a single V gene segment were excluded from the earlier analysis of about 630 of the donors. In an earlier analysis of several hundred of the donors, V segments were called functional above 56.7% productive rearrangements and were called segregating when the between-donor standard deviation exceeded 5%. A statistical classification framework was built to diagnose cytomegalovirus status from the catalog of TCR beta chain sequences. V and J gene assignment, in a later analysis, came from comparing TCR nucleotide sequences with IMGT/GENE-DB human TR gene sequences. A later analysis assigned CDR3 sequences and most-parsimonious VDJ recombination scenarios with the TCRdist pipeline. In a later analysis, each TCR beta chain was defined by its CDR3 amino acid sequence together with its V-gene family, and reads lacking a unique V-gene family were excluded. To address suspected cross-contamination and a sequencing artifact, a later analysis removed under 600 highly shared, low-generation-probability nucleotide sequences. A later analysis calculated a clonal expansion index for each public chain from normalized within-repertoire ranks of inferred template counts. Generation probabilities in a later analysis came from a VDJ recombination model fitted to out-of-frame rearrangements, and those results were checked against IGoR. Hypergeometric tests were used in a later analysis to score TCR-TCR, TCR-HLA and TCR-CMV co-occurrence, with a repertoire-size bias correction applied to the TCR pairs. False discovery rates were estimated in a later analysis by permuting HLA or CMV assignments 20 times. In a later analysis, co-occurring TCRs were grouped using DBSCAN, and TCRdist sequence similarity was added for clustering within HLA-allele-positive subsets. Co-occurrence clustering excluded repertoires with fewer than 30,000 or more than 120,000 public chains, plus five with anomalous nucleotide sharing. Not all clones reach the TCRdb copy of this immuneACCESS table, which keeps in-frame sequences only. Checked studies attribute under half of the gap to unresolved V genes and leave the rest unexplained. D and trimming come from the DNA, and the V and J calls and clone size come from that table. This sample holds some 170,000 clones; 78% were observed only once. Less than 3.5% of the sample is held by the ten biggest clonotypes.

The cohort comprised around 690 healthy bone marrow donors. All cohort members were sampled while nominally healthy, although unrecorded immune exposures were likely present. The donor tested CMV seronegative and was one of the 352 seronegative cohort members. Every donor gave a peripheral blood sample, and the peripheral blood mononuclear cells from that sample were used for TCR beta sequencing. The Qiagen DNeasy Blood Extraction Kit was used to extract genomic DNA from the blood cell samples. The germline V gene specifies SNHLY as CDR1 and FYNNEI as CDR2. Measured from the cysteine to the phenylalanine, the CDR3 is 12 residues long. The sequence is cut down to CDR3 DNA, 36 bases in frame from base 1. The V end loses 5 bases and the J end loses 11 bases, and a stretch of 12 bases separates them.

The chain is assembled from TRBV2 and TRBJ1-4; tentative D gene TRBD1, with 5 bases matching. Sequenced sample: PBMCs. This receptor was obtained from a female donor in good health and CMV-seronegative. The CDR3 loop reads CASSWTSGKLFF. In nucleotides, the sequence is TGTGCCAGCAGTTGGACATCCGGGAAACTGTTTTTT.